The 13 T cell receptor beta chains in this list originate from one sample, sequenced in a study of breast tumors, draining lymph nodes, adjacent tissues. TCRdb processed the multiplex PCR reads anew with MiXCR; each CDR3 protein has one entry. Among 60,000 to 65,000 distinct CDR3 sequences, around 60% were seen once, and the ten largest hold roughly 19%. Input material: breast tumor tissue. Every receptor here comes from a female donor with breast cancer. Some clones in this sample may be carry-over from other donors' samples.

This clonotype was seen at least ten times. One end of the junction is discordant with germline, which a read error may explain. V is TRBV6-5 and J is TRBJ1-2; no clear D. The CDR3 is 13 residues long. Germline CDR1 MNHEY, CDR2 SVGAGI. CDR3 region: CASSHSGSRGYTF. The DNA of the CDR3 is TGTGCCAGCAGTCACTCGGGGAGCCGCGGCTACACCTTC.

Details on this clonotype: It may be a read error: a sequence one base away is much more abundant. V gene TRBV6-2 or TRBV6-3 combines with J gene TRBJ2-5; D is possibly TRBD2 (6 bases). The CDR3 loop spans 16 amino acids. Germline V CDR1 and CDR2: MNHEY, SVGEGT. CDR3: CVSSYYSDNRGETQYF. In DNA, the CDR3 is TGTGTCAGCAGTTACTATTCAGACAACCGGGGGGAGACCCAGTACTTC.

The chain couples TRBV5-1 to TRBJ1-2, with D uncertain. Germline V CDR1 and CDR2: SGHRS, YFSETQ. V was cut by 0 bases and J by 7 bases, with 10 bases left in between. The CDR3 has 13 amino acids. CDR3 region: CASSLGWVSGYTF. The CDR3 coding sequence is TGCGCCAGCAGCTTGGGTTGGGTCTCTGGCTACACCTTC.

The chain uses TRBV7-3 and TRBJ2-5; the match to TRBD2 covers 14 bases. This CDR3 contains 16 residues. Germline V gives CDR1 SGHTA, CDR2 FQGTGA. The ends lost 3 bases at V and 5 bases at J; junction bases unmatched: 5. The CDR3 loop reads CASSLTSGRAGETQYF. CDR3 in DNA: TGTGCCAGCAGCTTGACTAGCGGGAGGGCCGGGGAGACCCAGTACTTC. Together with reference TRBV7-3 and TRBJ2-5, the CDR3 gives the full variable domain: GAGVSQTPSNKVTEKGKYVELRCDPISGHTALYWYRQSLGQGPEFLIYFQGTGAADDSGLPNDRFFAVRPEGSVSTLKIQRTERGDSAVYLCASSLTSGRAGETQYFGPGTRLLVL.

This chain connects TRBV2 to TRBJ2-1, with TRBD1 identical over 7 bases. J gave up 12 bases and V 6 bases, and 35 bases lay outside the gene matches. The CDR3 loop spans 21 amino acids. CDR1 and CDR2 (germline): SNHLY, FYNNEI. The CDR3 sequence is CASRGRTGTNTDTQGELRQFF. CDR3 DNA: TGTGCCAGCAGAGGTAGGACAGGCACCAACACAGATACGCAGGGGGAATTAAGGCAGTTCTTC. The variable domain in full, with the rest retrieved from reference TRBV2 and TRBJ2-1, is EPEVTQTPSHQVTQMGQEVILRCVPISNHLYFYWYRQILGQKVEFLVSFYNNEISEKSEIFDDQFSVERPDGSNFTLKIRSTKLEDSAMYFCASRGRTGTNTDTQGELRQFFGPGTRLTVL.

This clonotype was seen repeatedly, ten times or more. The CDR3 spells CSAIRGGRVSEQYF. CDR3 in DNA: TGCAGTGCTATCCGGGGGGGTAGGGTGAGCGAGCAGTACTTC. The chain carries TRBV20-1 and TRBJ2-7, with 8 nucleotides matching TRBD2. V gave up 4 bases and J gave up 6 bases; unmatched junction bases: 11. The CDR3 loop spans 14 amino acids. The V gene's germline CDR1 is DFQATT and CDR2 SNEGSKA (reference sequence).

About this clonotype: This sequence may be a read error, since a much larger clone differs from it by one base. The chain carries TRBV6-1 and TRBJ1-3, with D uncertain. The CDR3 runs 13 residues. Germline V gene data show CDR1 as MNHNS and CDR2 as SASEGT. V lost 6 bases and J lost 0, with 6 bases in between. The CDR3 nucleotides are TGTGCCAGCAGGCCTTTCTCTGGAAACACCATATATTTT. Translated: CASRPFSGNTIYF.

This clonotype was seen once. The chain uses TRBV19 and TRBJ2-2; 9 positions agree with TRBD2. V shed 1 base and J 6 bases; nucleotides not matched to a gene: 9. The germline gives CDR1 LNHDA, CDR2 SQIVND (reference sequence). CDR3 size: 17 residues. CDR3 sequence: CASSIAAPGLAAGELFF. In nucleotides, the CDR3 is TGTGCCAGTAGTATAGCCGCTCCGGGACTAGCCGCCGGGGAGCTGTTTTTT.

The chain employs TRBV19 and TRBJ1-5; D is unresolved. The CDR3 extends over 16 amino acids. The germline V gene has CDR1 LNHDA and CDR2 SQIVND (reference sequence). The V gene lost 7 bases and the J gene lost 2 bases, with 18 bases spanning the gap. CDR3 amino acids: CASMGATNSGNQPQHF. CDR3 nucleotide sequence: TGTGCCAGTATGGGAGCAACGAATTCGGGCAATCAGCCCCAGCATTTT.

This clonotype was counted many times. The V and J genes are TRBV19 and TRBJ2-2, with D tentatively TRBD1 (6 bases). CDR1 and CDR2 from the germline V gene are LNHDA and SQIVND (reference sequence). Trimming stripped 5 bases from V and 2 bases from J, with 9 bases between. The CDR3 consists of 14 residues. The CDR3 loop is CASSQGRNTGELFF. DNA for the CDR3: TGTGCCAGTAGTCAGGGGCGAAACACCGGGGAGCTGTTTTTT.

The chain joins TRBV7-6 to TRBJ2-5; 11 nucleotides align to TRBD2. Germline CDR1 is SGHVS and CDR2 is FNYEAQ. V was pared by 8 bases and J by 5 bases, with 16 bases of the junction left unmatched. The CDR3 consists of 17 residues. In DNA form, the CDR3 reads TGTGCCAGCGATAGCGGGAGGGCCGGGGGGGGGCGGGAGACCCAGTACTTC. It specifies CASDSGRAGGGRETQYF.

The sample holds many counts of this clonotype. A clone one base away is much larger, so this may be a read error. The CDR3 DNA sequence: TGTGCCAGCGGCCACGGGACGGATAGCAATCAGCCCCAGCATTTT. It encodes CASGHGTDSNQPQHF. The chain recombines TRBV3-1 with TRBJ1-5, with D perhaps TRBD1 (5 bases). The germline V gene encodes CDR1 LGHDT and CDR2 YNNKEL (reference sequence). The CDR3 is made up of 15 amino acids.

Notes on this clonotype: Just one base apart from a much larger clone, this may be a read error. CDR3 protein: CASSLSKNTEAFF. The CDR3 coding sequence is TGTGCTAGCAGCCTTTCAAAGAACACTGAAGCTTTCTTT. The rearrangement links TRBV7-7 to TRBJ1-1; the D is unclear. The CDR3 covers 13 residues. Germline V lookup: CDR1 SSHAT, CDR2 FNYEAQ (reference sequence).